The rows below give T cell receptor beta chains drawn from one sample of a study of glioma-infiltrating T cells after dendritic cell vaccination. Clones were sequenced by immunoSEQ multiplex PCR, and TCRdb holds only the in-frame ones, with some missing. The sample consists of about 90,000 clones, over 75% of them appearing once. The specimen was blood, collected before dendritic cell vaccination. Every receptor here comes from a human donor with glioblastoma. Each CDR3 is given with its conserved first and last residue. The order of the fields is V gene, J gene, D gene, clone size, CDR3 DNA, CDR3 protein. The D gene is left open where the match is weak. Clone size is shown for a subset of rows, as once, few, many or a class of expanded clone.

V: TRBV5-4
J: TRBJ2-7
D: -
size: once
DNA: TGTGCCAGCAGCCCGCGGGTGGGAGCGGGTCTCTCCTACGAGCAGTACTTT
CDR3: CASSPRVGAGLSYEQYF

V: TRBV4-3
J: TRBJ2-2
D: TRBD2
size: -
DNA: TGCGCCAGCAGCAGCGGGGCCGGGTCCGGGGAGCTGTTTTTT
CDR3: CASSSGAGSGELFF

V: TRBV5-6
J: TRBJ2-1
D: -
size: -
DNA: TGTGCCAGCAGCCCACGCCGGGGGACTGAGCAGTTCTTC
CDR3: CASSPRRGTEQFF

V: TRBV6-4
J: TRBJ2-1
D: -
size: -
DNA: TGTGCCAGCAGTGACCGGGAAGGACCCTACAATGAGCAGTTCTTC
CDR3: CASSDREGPYNEQFF

V: TRBV5-6
J: TRBJ2-7
D: TRBD2
size: -
DNA: TGTGCCAGCAGCTTTAGCGGGAGCTGGGGCGAGCAGTACTTC
CDR3: CASSFSGSWGEQYF

V: TRBV2
J: TRBJ2-1
D: TRBD2
size: -
DNA: TGTGCCAGCATTTTGACTAGCGGGAGGGACAATGAGCAGTTCTTC
CDR3: CASILTSGRDNEQFF

V: TRBV19
J: TRBJ1-5
D: TRBD1
size: -
DNA: TGTGCCAGTCTGGGACAGTCTCATCAGCCCCAGCATTTT
CDR3: CASLGQSHQPQHF

V: TRBV28
J: TRBJ2-7
D: -
size: few
DNA: TGTGCCAGCAGCCTAGTAATTAACTACGAGCAGTACTTC
CDR3: CASSLVINYEQYF

V: TRBV14
J: TRBJ2-2
D: -
size: few
DNA: TGTGCCAGCAGCCGCAGTGGCGGGGAGCTGTTTTTT
CDR3: CASSRSGGELFF

V: TRBV5-1
J: TRBJ2-3
D: TRBD2
size: -
DNA: TGCGCCAGCAGCTTGGGGTCTAGCGGGTACACAGATACGCAGTATTTT
CDR3: CASSLGSSGYTDTQYF

V: TRBV27
J: TRBJ2-2
D: TRBD1
size: -
DNA: TGTGCCAGCAGTTCAGCCCGGGGACAGTTCTACACCGGGGAGCTGTTTTTT
CDR3: CASSSARGQFYTGELFF

V: TRBV5-6
J: TRBJ1-5
D: TRBD1
size: few
DNA: TGTGCCAGCAGCCTACTGACAGGGACTCAGCCCCAGCATTTT
CDR3: CASSLLTGTQPQHF

V: TRBV28
J: TRBJ1-1
D: TRBD1
size: -
DNA: TGTGCCAGCATTCTGCCGACAGGGAGGGCTTTCTTT
CDR3: CASILPTGRAFF

V: TRBV5-1
J: TRBJ2-3
D: -
size: -
DNA: TGCGCCAGCAGCCCGGAGGCAGATACGCAGTATTTT
CDR3: CASSPEADTQYF

V: TRBV7-9
J: TRBJ1-6
D: -
size: -
DNA: TGTGCCAGCAGCTTACGGGAACCAACCCCCAATTCACCCCTCCACTTT
CDR3: CASSLREPTPNSPLHF

V: TRBV6-1
J: TRBJ2-3
D: -
size: many
DNA: TGTGCCAGCAGCGGCGGCTTGGAGTGGGATACGCAGTATTTT
CDR3: CASSGGLEWDTQYF

V: TRBV7-9
J: TRBJ2-7
D: -
size: -
DNA: TGTGCCAGCAGCTTTGTAGTCTCGACCTACGAGCAGTACTTC
CDR3: CASSFVVSTYEQYF

V: TRBV6-1
J: TRBJ2-5
D: -
size: -
DNA: TGTGCCAGCATCGAGGACAGAACCAGGGAGACCCAGTACTTC
CDR3: CASIEDRTRETQYF

V: TRBV7-2
J: TRBJ2-7
D: -
size: -
DNA: TGTGCCAGCAGCTTAGCGAGTACAGGGACGTTCCACGAGCAGTACTTC
CDR3: CASSLASTGTFHEQYF

V: TRBV4-3
J: TRBJ2-5
D: -
size: -
DNA: TGCGCCAGCAGCCCGCTGTGGGAGCAGTACTTC
CDR3: CASSPLWEQYF

V: TRBV7-2
J: TRBJ2-7
D: TRBD1
size: few
DNA: TGTGCCAGCAACCCGACAGGGGGGCTTGAGCAGTACTTC
CDR3: CASNPTGGLEQYF

V: TRBV7-9
J: TRBJ2-7
D: -
size: -
DNA: TGTGCCAGCAGCTTATTGGCGGGATACGAGCAGTACTTC
CDR3: CASSLLAGYEQYF

V: TRBV11-2
J: TRBJ1-1
D: -
size: -
DNA: TGTGCCAGCAGCTTAGGACGTGGGCCCGACACTGAAGCTTTCTTT
CDR3: CASSLGRGPDTEAFF

V: TRBV6-5
J: TRBJ2-4
D: -
size: -
DNA: TGTGCCAGCAGTTACAATCGAGTCGCGAACATTCAGTACTTC
CDR3: CASSYNRVANIQYF

V: TRBV7-2
J: TRBJ2-7
D: TRBD1
size: once
DNA: TGTGCCAGCAGCTTGACAGGGTCGGCCTTCTACGAGCAGTACTTC
CDR3: CASSLTGSAFYEQYF

V: TRBV4-3
J: TRBJ1-4
D: -
size: few
DNA: TGCGCCAGCAGCGTCTCTGGGCAGGAAAAACTGTTTTTT
CDR3: CASSVSGQEKLFF

V: TRBV6-1
J: TRBJ2-7
D: TRBD1
size: -
DNA: TGTGCCAGCAGAACGGGAGACAGGGGGTGGGGGGAGTACTTC
CDR3: CASRTGDRGWGEYF

V: TRBV6-6
J: TRBJ2-3
D: TRBD1
size: -
DNA: TGTGCCAGCAGTTTACCGACAGGGGGGAGAGATACGCAGTATTTT
CDR3: CASSLPTGGRDTQYF

V: TRBV19
J: TRBJ2-7
D: TRBD1
size: -
DNA: TGTGCCAGTAGTGTGACAGGGAGCTCCTACGAGCAGTACTTC
CDR3: CASSVTGSSYEQYF

V: TRBV2
J: TRBJ2-3
D: TRBD1
size: once
DNA: TGTGCCAGCAGTGAAAGCTGGACAGGGCTGGGGGAAGATACGCAGTATTTT
CDR3: CASSESWTGLGEDTQYF

V: TRBV9
J: TRBJ2-1
D: TRBD2
size: -
DNA: TGTGCCAGCAGCGTAGTTGGTAGCGGGGGAGGTGAGCAGTTCTTC
CDR3: CASSVVGSGGGEQFF

V: TRBV15
J: TRBJ2-5
D: TRBD1
size: few
DNA: TGTGCCACCAGCAAATCTTCCGGGACAGGGGAGACCCAGTACTTC
CDR3: CATSKSSGTGETQYF

V: TRBV7-2
J: TRBJ1-2
D: -
size: -
DNA: TGTGCCAGCAGCTTAGGGTTTGGGCAAGCAAATGGCTACACCTTC
CDR3: CASSLGFGQANGYTF

V: TRBV5-1
J: TRBJ1-1
D: TRBD1
size: few
DNA: TGCGCCAGCAGCCCCGGGACAGGGAACACTGAAGCTTTCTTT
CDR3: CASSPGTGNTEAFF

V: TRBV5-1
J: TRBJ2-6
D: -
size: -
DNA: TGCGCCAGCAGCTTGCCCGACAGCGCTGCTAATGGGGCCAACGTCCTGACTTTC
CDR3: CASSLPDSAANGANVLTF

V: TRBV7-2
J: TRBJ2-7
D: TRBD2
size: -
DNA: TGTGCCAGCAGCTTTGGGGGCGGGCTAGCGGGAATTTACGAGCAGTACTTC
CDR3: CASSFGGGLAGIYEQYF

V: TRBV7-3
J: TRBJ2-1
D: -
size: -
DNA: TGTGCCAGCAGCGCCCCGGGATCAGCCAATGAGCAGTTCTTC
CDR3: CASSAPGSANEQFF

V: TRBV6-5
J: TRBJ2-7
D: -
size: -
DNA: TGTGCCAGCAGTTACTCGACTGTGCGCGAGCAGTACTTC
CDR3: CASSYSTVREQYF

V: TRBV5-1
J: TRBJ2-6
D: -
size: -
DNA: TGCGCCAGCAGCATACAGGGCTCTGGGGCCAACGTCCTGACTTTC
CDR3: CASSIQGSGANVLTF

V: TRBV18
J: TRBJ1-2
D: TRBD1
size: -
DNA: TGTGCCAGCTCCGAAGAACAGGGGGCTTATGGCTACACCTTC
CDR3: CASSEEQGAYGYTF

V: TRBV10-2
J: TRBJ2-5
D: TRBD2
size: -
DNA: TGCGCCAGCAGCCACATCCCCGGTCCCGGGGGGGAGACCCAGTACTTC
CDR3: CASSHIPGPGGETQYF

V: TRBV7-8
J: TRBJ2-7
D: TRBD1
size: few
DNA: TGTGCCAGCAGCTCCCGGACAGGGGACAGCGAGCAGTACTTC
CDR3: CASSSRTGDSEQYF

V: TRBV5-6
J: TRBJ2-5
D: TRBD2
size: few
DNA: TGTGCCAGCTCGGGACTAGCGGGAGGAGAGACCCAGTACTTC
CDR3: CASSGLAGGETQYF

V: TRBV5-1
J: TRBJ2-3
D: TRBD1
size: -
DNA: TGCGCCAGCAGCTTGGCCCTGGGACAGCGCACAGATACGCAGTATTTT
CDR3: CASSLALGQRTDTQYF

V: TRBV5-1
J: TRBJ1-4
D: -
size: -
DNA: TGCGCCAGCAGCTTAAGCCCTAATGAAAAACTGTTTTTT
CDR3: CASSLSPNEKLFF

V: TRBV6-1
J: TRBJ2-7
D: -
size: -
DNA: TGTGCCAGCAGACGCGACAACACCTACGAGCAGTACTTC
CDR3: CASRRDNTYEQYF

V: TRBV6-1
J: TRBJ2-1
D: TRBD2
size: once
DNA: TGTGCCAGCAAGAGACTAGCGGGAGCGGGCAATGAGCAGTTCTTC
CDR3: CASKRLAGAGNEQFF

V: TRBV6-5
J: TRBJ2-7
D: -
size: -
DNA: TGTGCCGCCACAAGGGGGACGTTCTCCTACGAGCAGTACTTC
CDR3: CAATRGTFSYEQYF

V: TRBV15
J: TRBJ2-7
D: -
size: once
DNA: TGTGCCACCAGCAGAGACCAACAGGTCGGGCAGTACTTC
CDR3: CATSRDQQVGQYF

V: TRBV7-8
J: TRBJ1-2
D: TRBD1
size: -
DNA: TGTGCCAGCAGCGTAGAGACAGGGGCTGGTGGCTACACCTTC
CDR3: CASSVETGAGGYTF